This T cell receptor (beta chain) was sequenced during a study of technical replicates of blood from a few donors. Germline assignment: CDR1 SGHRS and CDR2 YFSETQ. The ends were cut back, 3 bases at V and 0 bases at J, with 22 bases in the middle. The CDR3 runs to 19 residues. Data came from immunoSEQ multiplex PCR; TCRdb stores just in-frame clones and leaves some out. This sample has roughly 12,000 clones; approximately 94% occur once, and the top ten carry approximately 7.2%. Sequences were obtained from PBMCs. The source of this sequence is a human donor in good health. The chain carries TRBV5-1 and TRBJ2-4; TRBD2 might be the D (7 bases). The CDR3 loop reads CASSWGERRGGIAKNIQYF. CDR3 sequence (DNA): TGCGCCAGCAGCTGGGGTGAGCGTAGGGGGGGAATAGCCAAAAACATTCAGTACTTC. Full variable domain (remainder filled in from reference TRBV5-1 and TRBJ2-4): KAGVTQTPRYLIKTRGQQVTLSCSPISGHRSVSWYQQTPGQGLQFLFEYFSETQRNKGNFPGRFSGRQFSNSRSEMNVSTLELGDSALYLCASSWGERRGGIAKNIQYFGAGTRLSVL.